This record covers a single T cell receptor beta chain. PCR was performed a second time for about 7 to 11 cycles using a sample-barcoded 5' primer and a J-beta primer mix. MiXCR, applied by TCRdb to the 5' RACE reads, yields one record per CDR3 protein. The sample lists roughly 720,000 distinct CDR3 sequences; 53% were seen once. This entry comes from a study of blood T cells in healthy people across ages. CDR1 is SGHRS, CDR2 YFSETQ, per germline. The CDR3 consists of 14 residues. With V trimmed by 4 bases and J by 7 bases, 6 bases remained unmatched. The chain employs TRBV5-1 and TRBJ1-4; 8 bases agree with TRBD1. The sequencing input was blood. The source is a man older than 75 in good health. The chain's CDR3 is CASSMDRVREKLFF. The CDR3 DNA is TGCGCCAGCAGCATGGACAGGGTTCGTGAAAAACTGTTTTTT.